The subject of this entry is one T cell receptor (beta chain). Its specificity is not known. This sample is part of a study of glioma-infiltrating T cells. CDR3 length: 15 amino acids. Germline V lookup: CDR1 LNHDA, CDR2 SQIVND (reference sequence). The germline V and J ends were trimmed by 6 bases and 3 bases, with 15 bases remaining between them. Overall study results and limits: Tissue-blood divergence was below expectation in non-neoplastic patients, above in gliomas.

Amplification of TCR alpha and beta CDR3 regions from RNA used iRepertoire nested multiplex PCR. TCRdb reanalysed the multiplex PCR reads using MiXCR and keeps one entry per CDR3 protein. The sample consists of roughly 200,000 distinct CDR3 sequences, roughly 32% of them appearing once. Sequencing was done on a sample of glioma tissue, nonneoplastic brain tissue, or PBMCs (not recorded which). This clonotype originated in a human donor with low-grade glioma or glioblastoma, undergoing nonglioma brain surgery, or in good health (not recorded which). This sequence joins TRBV19 and TRBJ2-1; the D gene is possibly TRBD2 (5 bases). The CDR3 nucleotides read TGTGCCAGTAGCGAAAACAGCGGAAACTACAATGAGCAGTTCTTC. Its translation is CASSENSGNYNEQFF.